What follows describes a single TCR beta chain. Antigen unknown. This entry is derived from a study of beta chain features in type 1 diabetes. Germline V gene data show CDR1 as SGHDN and CDR2 as FVKESK. The length of the CDR3 is 14 residues. Trimming took 4 bases from V and 0 from J, leaving 7 bases between them. Sorting that relied on CD45RO/CCR7/CD25/CD127/CD95/CD27 yielded CD4+ naive, central memory, regulatory and stem cell-like memory cells. Sorting produced populations that all topped 95% purity. Overall study results and limits: Moderate yet significant TCRB CDR3 shortening was seen in Type 1 diabetes patients in all four CD4+ subsets. Fewer insertions but more deletions were seen at VDJ junctions in type 1 diabetes patients.

Isolated RNA was reverse transcribed in full, so expressed TCRB transcripts were sequenced. TCRdb's copy holds only in-frame clones and misses some; the assay was immunoSEQ multiplex PCR. The repertoire has about 710,000 clones, 11% to 15% of them found once; the top ten carry roughly 0.04%. This TCR came from a man between 18 and 29 years old with type 1 diabetes. The sample consisted of naive CD4+ T cells from blood. The J gene is TRBJ1-5, the V gene TRBV14, with D hard to call. CDR3 bases: TGTGCCAGCAGCCCTACTAATAGCAATCAGCCCCAGCATTTT. This gives the protein CASSPTNSNQPQHF.